This TCR beta chain was sequenced during a study of blood T cell repertoires in COVID-19. Study-wide background: There were acute and convalescent COVID-19 samples, and they came from the United States, Italy and Spain. Nucleic acid was either cDNA or gDNA, and it came from T cells, B-cell-depleted T cells, or PBMCs.

Per the study methods: Reference gene primer amplification in the assay estimated nucleated cell counts. Here immunoSEQ multiplex PCR was the method, and the copy in TCRdb shows in-frame clones only, minus some. From that table come the V and J calls and clone size; the DNA was used to work out D and trimming. This sample has around 44,000 clones, with around 81% found just once. Germline V gene data show CDR1 as SGHNT and CDR2 as YYREEE (reference sequence). Germline trimming cut 4 bases from V and 7 bases from J; bases unmatched to any gene: 8. This CDR3 is 16 amino acids long. The gene calls are TRBV5-4 and TRBJ2-2; 12 bases fit TRBD2. Sample: peripheral blood. The sequence was collected from a man aged 35-49 years with active or convalescent COVID-19. CDR3 residues: CASSPRTSGIVGELFF. CDR3 sequence (DNA): TGTGCCAGCAGCCCAAGGACTAGCGGGATTGTCGGGGAGCTGTTTTTT.